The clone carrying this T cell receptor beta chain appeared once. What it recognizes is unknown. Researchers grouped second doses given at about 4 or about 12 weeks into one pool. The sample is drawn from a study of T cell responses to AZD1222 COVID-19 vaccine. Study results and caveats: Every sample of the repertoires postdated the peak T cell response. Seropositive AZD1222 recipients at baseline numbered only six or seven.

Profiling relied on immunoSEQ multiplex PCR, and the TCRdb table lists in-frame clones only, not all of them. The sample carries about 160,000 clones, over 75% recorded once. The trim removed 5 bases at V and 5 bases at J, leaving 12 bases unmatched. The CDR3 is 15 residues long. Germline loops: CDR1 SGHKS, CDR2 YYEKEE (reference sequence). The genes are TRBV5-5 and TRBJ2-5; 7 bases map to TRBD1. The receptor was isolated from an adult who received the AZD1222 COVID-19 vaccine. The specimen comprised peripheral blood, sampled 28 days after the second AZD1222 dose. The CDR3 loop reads CASSLTGAAAETQYF. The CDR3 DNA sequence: TGTGCCAGCAGTCTTACAGGGGCTGCCGCGGAGACCCAGTACTTC.